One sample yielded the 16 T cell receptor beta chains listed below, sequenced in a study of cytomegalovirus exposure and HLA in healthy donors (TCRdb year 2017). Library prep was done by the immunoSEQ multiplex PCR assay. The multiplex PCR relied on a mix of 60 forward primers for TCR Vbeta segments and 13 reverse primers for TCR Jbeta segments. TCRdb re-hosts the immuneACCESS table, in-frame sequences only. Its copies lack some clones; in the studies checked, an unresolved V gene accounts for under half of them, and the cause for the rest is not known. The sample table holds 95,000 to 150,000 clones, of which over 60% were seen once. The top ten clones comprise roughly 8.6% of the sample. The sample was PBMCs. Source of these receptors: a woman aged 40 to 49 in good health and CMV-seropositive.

The CDR3 here is CASIPPGGHTEAFF. Written as DNA, the CDR3 is TGTGCCAGCATCCCACCCGGGGGGCACACTGAAGCTTTCTTT. The V call is TRBV6-6, the J call TRBJ1-1; tentative D call: TRBD1 (6 bases). From germline, CDR1 is MNHNY and CDR2 SVGAGI (reference sequence). Trimming removed 7 bases at V and 3 bases at J, with 15 bases between. The length of the CDR3 is 14 residues.

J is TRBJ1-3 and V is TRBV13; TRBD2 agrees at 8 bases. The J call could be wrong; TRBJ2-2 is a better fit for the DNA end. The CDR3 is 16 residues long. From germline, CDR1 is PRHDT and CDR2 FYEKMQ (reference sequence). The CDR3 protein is CASSPPLAELHGELFF. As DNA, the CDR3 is TGTGCCAGCAGCCCCCCACTAGCGGAACTCCACGGGGAGCTGTTTTTT.

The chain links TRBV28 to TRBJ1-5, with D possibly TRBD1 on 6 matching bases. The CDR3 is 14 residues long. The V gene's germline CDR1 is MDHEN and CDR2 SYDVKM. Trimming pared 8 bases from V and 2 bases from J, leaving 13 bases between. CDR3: CASFSRGGNQPQHF. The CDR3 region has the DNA TGTGCCAGCTTCAGCAGGGGAGGCAATCAGCCCCAGCATTTT.

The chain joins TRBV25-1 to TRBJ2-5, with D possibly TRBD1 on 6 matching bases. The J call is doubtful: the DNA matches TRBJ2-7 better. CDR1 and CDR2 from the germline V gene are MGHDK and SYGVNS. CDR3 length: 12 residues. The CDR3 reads CASSRDTYEQYF. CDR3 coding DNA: TGTGCCAGCAGCCGGGACACTTACGAGCAGTACTTC.

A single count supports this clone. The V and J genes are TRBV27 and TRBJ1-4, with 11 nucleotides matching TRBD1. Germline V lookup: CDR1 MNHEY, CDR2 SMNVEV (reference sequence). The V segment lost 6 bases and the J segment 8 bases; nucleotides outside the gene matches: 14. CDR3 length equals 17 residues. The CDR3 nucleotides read TGTGCCAGCAGGCACACCGGGACAGGGGGTTTATTGGAAAAACTGTTTTTT. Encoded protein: CASRHTGTGGLLEKLFF.

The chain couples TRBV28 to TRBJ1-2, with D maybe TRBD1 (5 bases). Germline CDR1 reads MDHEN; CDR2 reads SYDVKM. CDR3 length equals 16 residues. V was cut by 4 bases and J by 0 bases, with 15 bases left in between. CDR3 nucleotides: TGTGCCAGCAGTTACCGGACACCTATAGCTAACTATGGCTACACCTTC. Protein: CASSYRTPIANYGYTF.

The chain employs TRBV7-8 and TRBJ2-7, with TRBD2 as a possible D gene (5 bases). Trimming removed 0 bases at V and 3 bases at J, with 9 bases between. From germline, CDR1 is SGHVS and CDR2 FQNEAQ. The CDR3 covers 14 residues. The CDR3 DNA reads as TGTGCCAGCAGCTTAGCTGCGGGCAGCTACGAGCAGTACTTC. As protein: CASSLAAGSYEQYF.

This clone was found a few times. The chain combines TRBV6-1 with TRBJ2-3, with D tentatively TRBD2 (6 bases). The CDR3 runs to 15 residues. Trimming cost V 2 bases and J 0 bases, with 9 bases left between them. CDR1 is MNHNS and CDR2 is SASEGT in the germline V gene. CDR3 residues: CASSETSPSTDTQYF. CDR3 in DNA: TGTGCCAGCAGTGAAACTAGCCCTAGCACAGATACGCAGTATTTT.

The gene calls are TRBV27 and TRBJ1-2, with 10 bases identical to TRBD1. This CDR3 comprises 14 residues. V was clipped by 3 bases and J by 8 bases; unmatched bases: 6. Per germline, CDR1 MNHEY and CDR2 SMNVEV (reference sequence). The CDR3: CASSLTGGWEGYTF. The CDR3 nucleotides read TGTGCCAGCAGTTTGACAGGGGGCTGGGAGGGCTACACCTTC.

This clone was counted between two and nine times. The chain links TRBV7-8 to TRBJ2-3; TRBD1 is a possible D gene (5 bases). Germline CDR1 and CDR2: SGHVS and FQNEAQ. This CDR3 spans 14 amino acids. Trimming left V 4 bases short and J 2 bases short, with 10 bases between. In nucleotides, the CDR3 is TGTGCCAGCAGCTGGGGCTATATCACAGATACGCAGTATTTT. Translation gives CASSWGYITDTQYF.

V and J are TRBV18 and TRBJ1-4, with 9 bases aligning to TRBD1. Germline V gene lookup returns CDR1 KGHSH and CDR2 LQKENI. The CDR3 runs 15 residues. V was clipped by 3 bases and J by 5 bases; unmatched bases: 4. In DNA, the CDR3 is TGTGCCAGCTCACCCGGACAGGGGTTAAATGAAAAACTGTTTTTT. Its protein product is CASSPGQGLNEKLFF.

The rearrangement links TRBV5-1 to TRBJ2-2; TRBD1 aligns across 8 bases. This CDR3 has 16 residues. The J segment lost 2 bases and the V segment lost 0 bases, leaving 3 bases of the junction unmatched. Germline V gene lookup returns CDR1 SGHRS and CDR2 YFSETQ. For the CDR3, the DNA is TGCGCCAGCAGCTTGGGACAGGGGATTAACACCGGGGAGCTGTTTTTT. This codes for CASSLGQGINTGELFF.

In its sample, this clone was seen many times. The CDR3 region has the DNA TGTGCCAGTAGCGATCAGGGGGAACAGCCCCAGCATTTT. Protein sequence: CASSDQGEQPQHF. The chain uses TRBV19 and TRBJ1-5; 7 bases agree with TRBD1. The J segment lost 7 bases and the V segment lost 6 bases, leaving 6 bases of the junction unmatched. Germline loops: CDR1 LNHDA, CDR2 SQIVND (reference sequence). The CDR3 runs to 13 residues.

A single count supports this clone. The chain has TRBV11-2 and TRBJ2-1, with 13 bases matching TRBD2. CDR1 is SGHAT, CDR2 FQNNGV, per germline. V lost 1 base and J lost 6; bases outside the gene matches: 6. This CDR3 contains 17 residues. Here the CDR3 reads CASSLVNRLAGGNEQFF. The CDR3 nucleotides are TGTGCCAGCAGCTTAGTTAACCGACTAGCGGGGGGCAATGAGCAGTTCTTC.

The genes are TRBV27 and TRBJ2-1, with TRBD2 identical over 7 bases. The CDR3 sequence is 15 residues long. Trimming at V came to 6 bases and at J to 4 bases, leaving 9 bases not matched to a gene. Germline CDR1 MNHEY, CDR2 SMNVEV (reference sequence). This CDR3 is CASSPLASGYNEQFF. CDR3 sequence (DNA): TGTGCCAGCAGCCCTTTGGCTAGCGGTTACAATGAGCAGTTCTTC.

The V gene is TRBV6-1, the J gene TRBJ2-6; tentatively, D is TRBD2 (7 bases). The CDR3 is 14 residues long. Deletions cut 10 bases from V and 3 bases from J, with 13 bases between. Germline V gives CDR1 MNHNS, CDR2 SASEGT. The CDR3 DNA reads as TGTGCCATATCCGGGGGGCTTGGGGCCAACGTCCTGACTTTC. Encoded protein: CAISGGLGANVLTF.